One sample yielded the 14 T cell receptor beta chains listed below, sequenced in a study of blood T cell repertoires in COVID-19. Only in-frame clones appear in the TCRdb table, and some are missing; sequencing was by immunoSEQ multiplex PCR. The sample contains about 34,000 clones, 90% of which appear only once. The specimen was peripheral blood. The receptor set was obtained from a man older than 75 with acute or convalescent COVID-19.

The J gene is TRBJ2-1, the V gene TRBV5-1; D is unclear. CDR1 is SGHRS and CDR2 is YFSETQ in the germline V gene. The CDR3 length is 13 residues. Trimming stripped 0 bases from V and 5 bases from J, with 6 bases between. The CDR3 sequence: CASSLGRNNEQFF. The CDR3 bases are TGCGCCAGCAGCTTGGGGCGGAACAATGAGCAGTTCTTC.

This clone was recorded only once. This chain connects TRBV2 to TRBJ1-4; D might be TRBD1 (6 bases). The CDR3 length is 13 residues. Germline assignment: CDR1 SNHLY and CDR2 FYNNEI. The V and J ends lost 4 bases and 6 bases respectively, with 9 bases between them. The CDR3 sequence is CASSAWTDEKLFF. The DNA for the CDR3 is TGTGCCAGCAGTGCTTGGACAGATGAAAAACTGTTTTTT.

V and J are TRBV29-1 and TRBJ2-3; TRBD1 aligns across 8 bases. Germline V gives CDR1 SQVTM, CDR2 ANQGSEA. V lost 3 bases and J lost 1; bases outside the gene matches: 6. The CDR3 contains 15 residues. The CDR3 protein is CSVDEDRVGTDTQYF. Here the CDR3 DNA reads TGCAGCGTTGACGAGGACAGGGTAGGCACAGATACGCAGTATTTT.

This chain connects TRBV9 to TRBJ2-7; TRBD1 matches 8 bases. The CDR3 loop spans 15 amino acids. Germline CDR1 SGDLS, CDR2 YYNGEE. Unmatched junction bases numbered 6, after V lost 0 bases and J lost 4 bases. Written as DNA, the CDR3 is TGTGCCAGCAGCGTAGGGGGAACAGGGGGTTACGAGCAGTACTTC. It translates to CASSVGGTGGYEQYF.

V usage is TRBV2 and J usage is TRBJ1-1, with unresolved D. Trimming left V 4 bases short and J 11 bases short, with 14 bases between. CDR1 and CDR2 (germline): SNHLY, FYNNEI. The CDR3 extends over 12 amino acids. CDR3 sequence: CASSGSRQRAFF. The CDR3, as DNA: TGTGCCAGCAGTGGGAGTAGGCAGAGGGCTTTCTTT.

The chain combines TRBV18 with TRBJ1-6; 7 bases fit TRBD1. Unmatched junction bases numbered 10, after V lost 6 bases and J lost 5 bases. Germline CDR1 reads KGHSH; CDR2 reads LQKENI. The length of the CDR3 is 16 residues. The CDR3 bases are TGTGCCAGCTCGAACCGCGCCACAGGGGATAATTCACCCCTCCACTTT. This gives the protein CASSNRATGDNSPLHF.

This chain joins TRBV3-1 (or the pseudogene TRBV3-2) and TRBJ1-1, with a possible D match to TRBD1 (5 bases). CDR3 length: 16 amino acids. Germline V gene sequence: CDR1 LGHDT, CDR2 YNNKEL (reference sequence). Trimming shortened V by 0 bases and J by 2 bases, and 13 bases separated the two germline ends. The CDR3 DNA follows: TGTGCCAGCAGCCAAGATCGGGGGTCTGTTAACACTGAAGCTTTCTTT. Its translation: CASSQDRGSVNTEAFF.

The CDR3 DNA is TGTGCCAGCAGCTTGGAGACAGGGCGGTATGGCTACACCTTC. It translates to CASSLETGRYGYTF. The V gene is TRBV5-5, the J gene TRBJ1-2; 7 bases align to TRBD1. The CDR3 covers 14 residues. Trimming at V came to 0 bases and at J to 5 bases, leaving 4 bases not matched to a gene. Germline V gene lookup returns CDR1 SGHKS and CDR2 YYEKEE (reference sequence).

This clone appeared a single time. The chain combines TRBV11-2 with TRBJ1-1; 7 bases fit TRBD1. This CDR3 is 14 amino acids long. Trimming removed 3 bases from V and 2 bases from J; junction bases left unmatched: 3. Germline lookup yields CDR1 SGHAT and CDR2 FQNNGV. In DNA form, the CDR3 reads TGTGCCAGCAGCTTCCGGGACAGTAACACTGAAGCTTTCTTT. It specifies CASSFRDSNTEAFF. The whole variable domain, filled in from reference TRBV11-2 and TRBJ1-1, reads EAGVAQSPRYKIIEKRQSVAFWCNPISGHATLYWYQQILGQGPKLLIQFQNNGVVDDSQLPKDRFSAERLKGVDSTLKIQPAKLEDSAVYLCASSFRDSNTEAFFGQGTRLTVV.

The genes are TRBV7-9 and TRBJ2-1, with TRBD2 identical over 11 bases. CDR3 length: 17 residues. Germline loops: CDR1 SEHNR, CDR2 FQNEAQ (reference sequence). With 5 bases clipped from V and 3 bases from J, the junction kept 9 bases outside the gene matches. CDR3 nucleotide sequence: TGTGCCAGCAGCATACTAGCGGGGGAGGGTTTCTACAATGAGCAGTTCTTC. Protein product: CASSILAGEGFYNEQFF. Complete variable domain (other parts from reference TRBV7-9 and TRBJ2-1): DTGVSQNPRHKITKRGQNVTFRCDPISEHNRLYWYRQTLGQGPEFLTYFQNEAQLEKSRLLSDRFSAERPKGSFSTLEIQRTEQGDSAMYLCASSILAGEGFYNEQFFGPGTRLTVL.

This clone appeared a single time. The gene calls are TRBV13 and TRBJ1-3; 9 bases are a match to TRBD1. Looked up from germline, CDR1 is PRHDT and CDR2 is FYEKMQ (reference sequence). The CDR3 loop spans 16 amino acids. The V segment lost 4 bases and the J segment 4 bases; nucleotides outside the gene matches: 8. CDR3 nucleotides: TGTGCCAGCAGCTCGTCCGGGACAGGGAGAGGAAACACCATATATTTT. Amino acid sequence: CASSSSGTGRGNTIYF.

The rearrangement uses TRBV6-6 and TRBJ2-2; D is uncertain. The CDR3 has 14 amino acids. V was cut by 0 bases and J by 1 base, with 3 bases left in between. Germline V lookup: CDR1 MNHNY, CDR2 SVGAGI (reference sequence). Here the CDR3 DNA reads TGTGCCAGCAGTTACTCCCAGAACACCGGGGAGCTGTTTTTT. Protein product: CASSYSQNTGELFF.

The chain recombines TRBV7-8 with TRBJ2-1; D is unresolved. Germline assignment: CDR1 SGHVS and CDR2 FQNEAQ. Trimming took off 5 bases at V and 3 bases at J, with 11 bases between the two ends. CDR3 length: 14 amino acids. CDR3: CASSQLVGYNEQFF. The DNA of the CDR3 is TGTGCCAGCAGCCAGCTCGTTGGCTACAATGAGCAGTTCTTC.

The chain couples TRBV6-1 to TRBJ1-6; possible D gene TRBD1, 6 bases. V lost 3 bases and J lost 0, with 9 bases in between. The germline CDR1 and CDR2 sequences are MNHNS and SASEGT. CDR3 length: 16 residues. The CDR3 DNA sequence: TGTGCCAGCAGTGACGACAGGAGCTCCTATAATTCACCCCTCCACTTT. It specifies CASSDDRSSYNSPLHF.